This T cell receptor beta chain appears in the sequencing data of a study of lung T cells in sarcoidosis with Löfgren's syndrome. For the study at large: Bronchoalveolar lavage fluid in sarcoidosis accumulates CD4+ T cells.

This clonotype was counted only a few times. Each CDR3 protein gets one entry after TCRdb re-called the reads with MiXCR. This table holds under 20,000 distinct CDR3 sequences, roughly a fifth found once. Trimming removed 4 bases from V and 3 bases from J, with 17 bases in between. In germline, CDR1 is SGHKS, CDR2 YYEKEE (reference sequence). The CDR3 is made up of 15 amino acids. The chain is built from TRBV5-5 and TRBJ2-7; D perhaps matches TRBD1 (6 bases). Sequences were obtained from CD4+ T cells from bronchoalveolar lavage. This receptor was taken from a human donor with sarcoidosis (Löfgren's syndrome or another form), or a control subject (not recorded which). The CDR3 loop is CASSLPGAGDYEQYF. CDR3 sequence (DNA): TGTGCCAGCAGCCTTCCAGGGGCTGGGGACTACGAGCAGTACTTC.